This TCR beta chain originates from a study of CD8+ T cells in alopecia areata. Whole-study results and caveats: Sequence data from scalp samples additionally include resident alphabeta T cells of normal skin. On tofacitinib, scalp and blood still held many of the expanded lesional clones. For patients receiving tofacitinib, scalp clonality and expanded CD8+ clones among the top 100 significantly decreased.

RNA, once extracted, was reverse transcribed into cDNA for use as the sequencing template. Clones were sequenced by immunoSEQ multiplex PCR, and TCRdb holds only the in-frame ones, with some missing. The sample contains about 300,000 clones, roughly 50% of which appear only once. Treatment meaning: oral pan-JAK inhibitor, 5-10 mg twice daily. Germline assignment: CDR1 SQVTM and CDR2 ANQGSEA. V trimming: 7 bases; J trimming: 1 base; junction bases outside the gene matches: 9. This CDR3 region has 15 residues. On this clone: Its antigen is currently unknown.

This receptor was obtained from a human donor with alopecia areata. The source was CD4+ T cells sorted from blood, collected at week 24, from a patient treated with tofacitinib. This chain links TRBV29-1 with TRBJ2-5, with 10 positions matching TRBD1. The CDR3 loop reads CSALGDRGTQETQYF. CDR3 DNA: TGCAGCGCCCTCGGGGACAGGGGCACCCAAGAGACCCAGTACTTC.